The present T cell receptor beta chain was sequenced within a study of blood T cell repertoires in COVID-19. The CDR3 runs to 12 residues. Per germline, CDR1 SGHDT and CDR2 YYEEEE. V trimming: 5 bases; J trimming: 16 bases; junction bases outside the gene matches: 6. Produced via immunoSEQ multiplex PCR; TCRdb's table is partial and in-frame only. Among around 200,000 clones listed, around 83% were seen once. The TCR was taken from a woman aged 50 to 60 with acute or convalescent COVID-19. The chain links TRBV5-6 to TRBJ2-1; 13 positions agree with TRBD2. What was sequenced was peripheral blood. The CDR3: CASSRTSGRGFF. Here the CDR3 DNA reads TGTGCCAGCAGTCGAACTAGCGGGAGGGGATTCTTC.